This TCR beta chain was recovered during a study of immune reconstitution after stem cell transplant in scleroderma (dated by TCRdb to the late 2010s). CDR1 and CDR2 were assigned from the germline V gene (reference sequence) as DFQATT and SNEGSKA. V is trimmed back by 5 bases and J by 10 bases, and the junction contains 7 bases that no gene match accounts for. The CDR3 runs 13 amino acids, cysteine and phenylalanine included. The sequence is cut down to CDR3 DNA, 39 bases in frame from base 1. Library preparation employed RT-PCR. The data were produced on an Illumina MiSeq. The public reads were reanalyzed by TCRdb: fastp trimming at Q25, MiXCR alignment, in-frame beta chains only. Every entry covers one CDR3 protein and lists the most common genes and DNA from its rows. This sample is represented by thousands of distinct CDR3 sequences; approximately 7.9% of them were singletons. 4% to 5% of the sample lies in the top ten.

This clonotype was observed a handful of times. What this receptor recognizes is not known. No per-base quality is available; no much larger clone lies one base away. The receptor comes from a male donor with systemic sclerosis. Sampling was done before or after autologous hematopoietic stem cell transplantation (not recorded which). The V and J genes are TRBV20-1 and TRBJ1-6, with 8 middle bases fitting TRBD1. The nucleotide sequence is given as TGCAGTGCTGGAACAGGGGGAGGCTCACCCCTCCACTTT. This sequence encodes CSAGTGGGSPLHF.